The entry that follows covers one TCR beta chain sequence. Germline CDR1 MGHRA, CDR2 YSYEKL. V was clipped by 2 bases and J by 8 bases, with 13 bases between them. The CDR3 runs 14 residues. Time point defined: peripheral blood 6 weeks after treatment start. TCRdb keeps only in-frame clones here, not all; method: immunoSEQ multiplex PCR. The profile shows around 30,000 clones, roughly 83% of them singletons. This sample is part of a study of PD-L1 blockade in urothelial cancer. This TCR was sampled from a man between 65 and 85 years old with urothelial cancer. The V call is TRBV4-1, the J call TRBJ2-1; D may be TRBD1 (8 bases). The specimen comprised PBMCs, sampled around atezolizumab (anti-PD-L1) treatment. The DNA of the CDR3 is TGCGCCAGCAGCCAACGGACAGGGAGGGATGAGCAGTTCTTC. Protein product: CASSQRTGRDEQFF.